These 23 T cell receptor beta chains came from one sample sequenced in a study of siplizumab effects on memory and regulatory T cells. Assay used: immunoSEQ multiplex PCR; TCRdb lists only in-frame clones, some missing. The sample consists of 100,000 or so clones, 91% of them appearing once. Sequenced input: CD4+ T cells sorted from blood. The receptors derive from a human donor in good health. Some clones in this sample may be carry-over from other donors' samples.

V and J are TRBV5-1 and TRBJ1-5, with D unresolved. The CDR3 has 15 residues. Germline assignment: CDR1 SGHRS and CDR2 YFSETQ. V was clipped by 5 bases and J by 1 base, with 13 bases between them. CDR3 amino acids: CASRVDGDSNQPQHF. The CDR3 nucleotides read TGCGCCAGCAGGGTGGACGGCGACAGCAATCAGCCCCAGCATTTT.

V usage is TRBV28 and J usage is TRBJ1-5; a possible D gene is TRBD1 (6 bases). The CDR3 contains 15 residues. Trimming removed 2 bases at V and 5 bases at J, with 13 bases between. Looked up from germline, CDR1 is MDHEN and CDR2 is SYDVKM. The chain's CDR3 is CASSLKWGAYQPQHF. As DNA, the CDR3 is TGTGCCAGCAGTTTAAAGTGGGGGGCTTATCAGCCCCAGCATTTT.

The V call is TRBV28, the J call TRBJ1-4; D remains unclear. CDR1 is MDHEN and CDR2 is SYDVKM in the germline V gene. The CDR3 is 14 amino acids. The germline V and J ends were trimmed by 6 bases and 10 bases, with 18 bases remaining between them. The DNA of the CDR3 is TGTGCCAGCAGCCCCTTTCTCCGGGCAGGAAAACTGTTTTTT. It codes for CASSPFLRAGKLFF.

The chain has TRBV5-1 and TRBJ2-5; 7 positions match TRBD2. The CDR3 length is 12 residues. J was trimmed by 3 bases and V by 7 bases; bases with no gene match: 3. Per the germline V gene, CDR1 is SGHRS and CDR2 is YFSETQ. CDR3 region: CASGRGEETQYF. The CDR3 bases are TGCGCCAGCGGCCGGGGGGAAGAGACCCAGTACTTC.

The chain combines TRBV11-2 with TRBJ1-1; no definite D call. Germline V gene data show CDR1 as SGHAT and CDR2 as FQNNGV. V was shortened by 5 bases and J by 0 bases, with 16 bases between the two germline ends. CDR3 length: 16 amino acids. The CDR3 DNA sequence: TGTGCCAGCAGCCCGTCCGTACAGCTCATGAACACTGAAGCTTTCTTT. Protein sequence: CASSPSVQLMNTEAFF.

The chain has TRBV10-3 and TRBJ2-3, with 14 bases lining up with TRBD2. This CDR3 is built from 19 residues. V lost 2 bases, J lost 5 bases, and 12 bases stayed unmatched. The V gene's germline CDR1 is ENHRY and CDR2 SYGVKD. In nucleotides, the CDR3 is TGTGCCATCAGTGAGGTATTCGGGACTAGCGGGAGAGAAGGAGATACGCAGTATTTT. Its protein is CAISEVFGTSGREGDTQYF.

The CDR3: CASSQGGYQETQYF. The CDR3 DNA follows: TGCGCCAGCAGCCAAGGAGGGTACCAAGAGACCCAGTACTTC. The J gene is TRBJ2-5, the V gene TRBV4-1; possibly TRBD2 for D (5 bases). Germline lookup yields CDR1 MGHRA and CDR2 YSYEKL. The CDR3 sequence is 14 residues long. Trimming took 1 base from V and 0 from J, leaving 6 bases between them.

The J gene is TRBJ1-1, the V gene TRBV13, with 10 bases that match TRBD1. Trimming removed 5 bases from V and 4 bases from J; junction bases left unmatched: 4. Germline lookup yields CDR1 PRHDT and CDR2 FYEKMQ (reference sequence). This CDR3 contains 14 residues. The CDR3 nucleotides read TGTGCCAGCAGCGATCGGACAGGGGGCACTGAAGCTTTCTTT. As protein: CASSDRTGGTEAFF.

V usage is TRBV6-5 and J usage is TRBJ2-7, with 13 bases identical to TRBD2. The CDR3 has 15 amino acids. CDR1 and CDR2 from the germline V gene are MNHEY and SVGAGI. The J segment lost 2 bases and the V segment lost 6 bases, leaving 4 bases of the junction unmatched. The CDR3 loop is CASRPGTSGAYEQYF. The CDR3 nucleotides are TGTGCCAGCAGGCCCGGGACTAGCGGGGCCTACGAGCAGTACTTC.

The gene calls are TRBV6-1 and TRBJ1-5, with TRBD1 matching over 9 bases. Germline CDR1 reads MNHNS; CDR2 reads SASEGT. This CDR3 is 13 amino acids long. Trimming at V came to 8 bases and at J to 10 bases, leaving 9 bases not matched to a gene. CDR3 residues: CASLPGQGTPQHF. The CDR3 region has the DNA TGTGCCAGCCTACCGGGACAGGGTACTCCCCAGCATTTT.

The V gene is TRBV21-1, the J gene TRBJ2-7. TRBV21-1 is given as a pseudogene. The length of the CDR3 is 14 residues. CDR3 residues: CASSKGSDAYEQYF. CDR3 DNA: TGTGCCAGCAGCAAAGGTTCAGACGCCTACGAGCAGTACTTC.

The chain carries TRBV18 and TRBJ2-2; D unresolved. The CDR3 sequence is 15 residues long. The germline V and J ends were trimmed by 5 bases and 1 base, with 11 bases remaining between them. CDR1 and CDR2 from the germline V gene are KGHSH and LQKENI. CDR3 in amino acids: CASSYRQLNTGELFF. The CDR3 DNA sequence: TGTGCCAGCTCATATCGACAATTGAACACCGGGGAGCTGTTTTTT.

This clone appeared a single time. The chain combines TRBV6-6 with TRBJ1-5; D might be TRBD1 (6 bases). This CDR3 has 13 residues. CDR1 and CDR2 from the germline V gene are MNHNY and SVGAGI (reference sequence). V was cut by 6 bases and J by 4 bases, with 10 bases left in between. CDR3 residues: CASSGQQNQPQHF. In DNA, the CDR3 is TGTGCCAGCAGCGGACAGCAAAATCAGCCCCAGCATTTT.

The chain combines TRBV5-6 with TRBJ2-3, with D perhaps given as TRBD1 or TRBD2 (5 bases each). CDR1 SGHDT and CDR2 YYEEEE come from the germline V gene. V lost 5 bases to trimming and J lost 2 bases, with 9 bases between them. There are 13 residues in the CDR3. CDR3 protein: CASRSGTTDTQYF. CDR3 coding DNA: TGTGCCAGCAGGAGTGGGACCACAGATACGCAGTATTTT.

The rearrangement links TRBV6-1 to TRBJ1-1; no reliable D call. This CDR3 region has 15 residues. The germline gives CDR1 MNHNS, CDR2 SASEGT. V was trimmed by 0 bases and J by 7 bases, leaving 15 bases between them. The CDR3 region is CASSEALSPGNEAFF. The CDR3 region has the DNA TGTGCCAGCAGTGAAGCTCTTTCGCCCGGAAATGAAGCTTTCTTT.

The chain uses TRBV5-1 and TRBJ2-3; no reliable D call. From germline, CDR1 is SGHRS and CDR2 YFSETQ. This CDR3 has 15 residues. V was shortened by 1 base and J by 2 bases, with 11 bases between the two germline ends. As DNA, the CDR3 is TGCGCCAGCAGCTTGAGGTGGGTCTACACAGATACGCAGTATTTT. Its protein product is CASSLRWVYTDTQYF.

J is TRBJ1-2 and V is TRBV10-2; TRBD1 might be the D (6 bases). The V end lost 4 bases, the J end lost 3 bases, and 9 bases lay between the germline ends. Per the germline V gene, CDR1 is WSHSY and CDR2 is SAAADI. The CDR3 sequence is 13 residues long. The CDR3 protein is CASSGQVDYGYTF. The CDR3 bases are TGCGCCAGCAGTGGACAGGTGGACTATGGCTACACCTTC.

The chain uses TRBV19 and TRBJ1-1; D is ambiguous. V was trimmed by 5 bases and J by 4 bases, leaving 11 bases between them. The CDR3 covers 13 residues. CDR1 LNHDA and CDR2 SQIVND come from the germline V gene (reference sequence). The chain's CDR3 is CASSPGPSTEAFF. The CDR3 DNA reads TGTGCCAGTAGTCCCGGGCCGTCCACTGAAGCTTTCTTT.

The gene calls are TRBV28 and TRBJ1-6; 9 positions agree with TRBD1. The germline V gene encodes CDR1 MDHEN and CDR2 SYDVKM. V shed 6 bases and J 7 bases; nucleotides not matched to a gene: 4. This CDR3 is 14 amino acids long. The CDR3 coding sequence is TGTGCCAGCAGAGTTGGGACAGGGAATTCACCCCTCCACTTT. This codes for CASRVGTGNSPLHF.

This chain joins TRBV27 and TRBJ2-3; D is possibly TRBD1 (5 bases). Germline lookup yields CDR1 MNHEY and CDR2 SMNVEV (reference sequence). Trimming cost V 5 bases and J 0 bases, with 12 bases left between them. The CDR3 runs 15 residues. CDR3 protein: CASSPLGPSTDTQYF. DNA for the CDR3: TGTGCCAGCAGTCCCTTGGGGCCTAGCACAGATACGCAGTATTTT.

V gene TRBV6-5 combines with J gene TRBJ1-3; no reliable D call. CDR3 length: 15 residues. V lost 2 bases to trimming and J lost 0 bases, with 8 bases between them. Germline V gene data show CDR1 as MNHEY and CDR2 as SVGAGI. The CDR3 here is CASSYKPDSGNTIYF. The CDR3 DNA reads TGTGCCAGCAGTTACAAGCCAGACTCTGGAAACACCATATATTTT.

The chain is built from TRBV2 and TRBJ2-3, with D tentatively TRBD2 (6 bases). V was trimmed by 8 bases and J by 1 base, leaving 13 bases between them. The CDR3 consists of 14 residues. Germline V lookup: CDR1 SNHLY, CDR2 FYNNEI. The CDR3 here is CASSGGIGTDTQYF. In nucleotides, the CDR3 is TGTGCCAGCTCTGGCGGGATAGGCACAGATACGCAGTATTTT. The full variable domain, with the rest looked up from reference TRBV2 and TRBJ2-3, is EPEVTQTPSHQVTQMGQEVILRCVPISNHLYFYWYRQILGQKVEFLVSFYNNEISEKSEIFDDQFSVERPDGSNFTLKIRSTKLEDSAMYFCASSGGIGTDTQYFGPGTRLTVL.

The chain carries TRBV25-1 and TRBJ2-3; 11 nucleotides match TRBD2. CDR3 length: 14 residues. Per germline, CDR1 MGHDK and CDR2 SYGVNS. Unmatched junction bases numbered 1, after V lost 6 bases and J lost 2 bases. CDR3 in amino acids: CASRGLADTDTQYF. The CDR3 DNA reads TGTGCCAGCAGGGGACTAGCGGACACAGATACGCAGTATTTT.